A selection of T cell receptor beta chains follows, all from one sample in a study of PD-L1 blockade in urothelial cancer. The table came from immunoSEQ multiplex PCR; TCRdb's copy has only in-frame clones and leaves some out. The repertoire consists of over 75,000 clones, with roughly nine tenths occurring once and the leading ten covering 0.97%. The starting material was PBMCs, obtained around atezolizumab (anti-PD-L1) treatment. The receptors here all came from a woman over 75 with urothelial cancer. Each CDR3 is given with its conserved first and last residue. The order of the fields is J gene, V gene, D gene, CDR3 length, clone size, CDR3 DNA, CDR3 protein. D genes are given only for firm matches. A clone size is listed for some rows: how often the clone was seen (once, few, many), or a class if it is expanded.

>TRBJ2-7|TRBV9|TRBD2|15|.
TGTGCCAGCAGCGTAGGTAGCGGGACACTCTACGAGCAGTACTTC
CASSVGSGTLYEQYF
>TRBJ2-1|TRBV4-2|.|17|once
TGTGCCAGCAGCCAAGAGGTCAGGGTGAGCTCCTACAATGAGCAGTTCTTC
CASSQEVRVSSYNEQFF
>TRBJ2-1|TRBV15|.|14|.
TGTGCCACCAGCAGAGATGGAGGAAACAATGAGCAGTTCTTC
CATSRDGGNNEQFF
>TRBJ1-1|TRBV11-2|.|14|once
TGTGCCAGCAGCTTAGAGCGGGGGAACACTGAAGCTTTCTTT
CASSLERGNTEAFF
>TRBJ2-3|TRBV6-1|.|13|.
TGTGCCGGCCGCAAGCGGGGCACAGATACGCAGTATTTT
CAGRKRGTDTQYF
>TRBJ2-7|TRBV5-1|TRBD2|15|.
TGCGCCAGCAGCTTAGCGGGAGGGCCGACCTACGAGCAGTACTTC
CASSLAGGPTYEQYF
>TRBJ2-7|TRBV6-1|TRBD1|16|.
TGTGCCAGCAGTGAAGCACAACAGGGGGCCCCCTACGAGCAGTACTTC
CASSEAQQGAPYEQYF
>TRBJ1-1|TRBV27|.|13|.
TGTGCCAGCAGTTTCGACAGGCGCACTGAAGCTTTCTTT
CASSFDRRTEAFF
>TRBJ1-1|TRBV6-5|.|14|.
TGTGCCAGCACTAAGTCTCGGGTGAACACTGAAGCTTTCTTT
CASTKSRVNTEAFF
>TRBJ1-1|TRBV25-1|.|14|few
TGTGCCACCATAGGGCCGGGGATTGCCACTGAAGCTTTCTTT
CATIGPGIATEAFF
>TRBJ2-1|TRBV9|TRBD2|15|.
TGTGCCAGCAGGAATACTAGCGGGAGTTCCAATGAGCAGTTCTTC
CASRNTSGSSNEQFF
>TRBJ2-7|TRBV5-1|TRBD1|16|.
TGCGCCAGCAGCTTGGGAGGGACAGGGAAGACCTACGAGCAGTACTTC
CASSLGGTGKTYEQYF
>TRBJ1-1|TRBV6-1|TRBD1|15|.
TGTGCCAGCAGTGTTTGGGGACAGGGAAAATCTGAAGCTTTCTTT
CASSVWGQGKSEAFF
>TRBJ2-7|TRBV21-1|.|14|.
TGTGCCAGCAGCAAAGGCCAGGGATCCTACGAGCAGTACTTC
CASSKGQGSYEQYF
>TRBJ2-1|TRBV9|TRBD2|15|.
TGTGCCAGCAGCGCCGGGACTAGCGGTTACAATGAGCAGTTCTTC
CASSAGTSGYNEQFF
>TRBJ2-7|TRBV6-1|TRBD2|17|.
TGTGCCAGCAGTGTGGCTAGCGGGGACCTGGGCCTCTACGAGCAGTACTTC
CASSVASGDLGLYEQYF
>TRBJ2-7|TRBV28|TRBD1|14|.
TGTGCCAGCTCGCAAACAGGGGCCTCCTACGAGCAGTACTTC
CASSQTGASYEQYF
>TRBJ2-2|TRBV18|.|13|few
TGTGCCAGCTCACCTACAGGGACCGGGGAGCTGTTTTTT
CASSPTGTGELFF
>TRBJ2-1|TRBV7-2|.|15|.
TGTGCCAGCAGCAAGCAGGGGATTAATAACAATGAGCAGTTCTTC
CASSKQGINNNEQFF
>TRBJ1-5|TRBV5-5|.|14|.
TGTGCCAGCAGCCCTGGCAGTGGGGCGGCGCCCCAGCATTTT
CASSPGSGAAPQHF
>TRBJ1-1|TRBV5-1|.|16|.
TGCGCCAGCAGCCCCAGCCCCGGTGGGCTAAACACTGAAGCTTTCTTT
CASSPSPGGLNTEAFF
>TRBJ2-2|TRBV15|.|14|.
TGTGCCACCAGCAGAGCTCAGGGAACCGGGGAGCTGTTTTTT
CATSRAQGTGELFF
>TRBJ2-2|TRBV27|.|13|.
TGTGCCAGTGGGACAACGAACACCGGGGAGCTGTTTTTT
CASGTTNTGELFF
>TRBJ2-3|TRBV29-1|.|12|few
TGCAGCGCTAAGCATCCGGGGGATACGCAGTATTTT
CSAKHPGDTQYF